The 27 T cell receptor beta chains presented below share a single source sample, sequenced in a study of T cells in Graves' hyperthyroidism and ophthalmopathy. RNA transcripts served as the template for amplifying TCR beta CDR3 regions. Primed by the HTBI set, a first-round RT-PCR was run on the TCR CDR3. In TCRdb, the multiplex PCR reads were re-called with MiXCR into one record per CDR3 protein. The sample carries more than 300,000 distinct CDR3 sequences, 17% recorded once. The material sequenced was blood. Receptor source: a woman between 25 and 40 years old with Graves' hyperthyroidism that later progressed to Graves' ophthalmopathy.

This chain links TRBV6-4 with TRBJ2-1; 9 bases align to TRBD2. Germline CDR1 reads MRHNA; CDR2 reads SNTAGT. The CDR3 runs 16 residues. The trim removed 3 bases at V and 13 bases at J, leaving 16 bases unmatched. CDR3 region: CASSEQAGLAARFQFF. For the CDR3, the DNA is TGTGCCAGCAGTGAACAAGCGGGACTAGCCGCCCGTTTCCAGTTCTTC.

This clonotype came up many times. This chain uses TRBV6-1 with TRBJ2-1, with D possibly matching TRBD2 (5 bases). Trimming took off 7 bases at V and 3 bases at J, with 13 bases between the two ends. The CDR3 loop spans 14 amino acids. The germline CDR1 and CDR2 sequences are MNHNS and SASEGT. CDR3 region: CASTSGGLYNEQFF. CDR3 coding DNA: TGTGCCAGCACCAGCGGTGGCCTCTACAATGAGCAGTTCTTC.

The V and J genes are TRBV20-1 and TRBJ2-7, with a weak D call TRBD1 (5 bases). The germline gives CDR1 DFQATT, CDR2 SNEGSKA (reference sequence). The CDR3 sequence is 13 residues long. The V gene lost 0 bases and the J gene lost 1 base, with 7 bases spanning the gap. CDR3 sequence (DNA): TGCAGTGCTAGAGATCCAGGGTCCTACGAGCAGTACTTC. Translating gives CSARDPGSYEQYF.

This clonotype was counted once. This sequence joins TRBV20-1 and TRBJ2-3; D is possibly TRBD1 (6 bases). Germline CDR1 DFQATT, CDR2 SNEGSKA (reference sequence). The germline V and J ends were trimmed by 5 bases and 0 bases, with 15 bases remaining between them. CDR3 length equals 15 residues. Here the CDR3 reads CSAEGTPTSTDTQYF. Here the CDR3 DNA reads TGCAGTGCTGAGGGGACACCTACTAGCACAGATACGCAGTATTTT.

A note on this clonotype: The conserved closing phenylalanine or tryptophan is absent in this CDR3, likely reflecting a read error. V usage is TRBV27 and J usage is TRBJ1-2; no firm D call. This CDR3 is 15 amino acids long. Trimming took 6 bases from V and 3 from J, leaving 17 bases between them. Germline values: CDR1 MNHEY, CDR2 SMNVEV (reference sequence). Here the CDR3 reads CASSPGMQAHYGYTS. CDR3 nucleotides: TGTGCCAGCAGCCCGGGGATGCAGGCCCACTATGGCTACACCTCC.

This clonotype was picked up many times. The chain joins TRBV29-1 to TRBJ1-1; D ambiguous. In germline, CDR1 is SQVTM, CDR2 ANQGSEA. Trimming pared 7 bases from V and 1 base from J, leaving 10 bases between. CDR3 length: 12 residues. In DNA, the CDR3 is TGCAGCGCCCGCCGGGGGAACACTGAAGCTTTCTTT. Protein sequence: CSARRGNTEAFF.

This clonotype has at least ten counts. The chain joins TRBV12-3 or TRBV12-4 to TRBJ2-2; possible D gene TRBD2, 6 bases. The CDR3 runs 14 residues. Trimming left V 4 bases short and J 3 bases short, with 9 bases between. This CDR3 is CASSWDFYTGELFF. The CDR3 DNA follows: TGTGCCAGCAGTTGGGACTTCTACACCGGGGAGCTGTTTTTT.

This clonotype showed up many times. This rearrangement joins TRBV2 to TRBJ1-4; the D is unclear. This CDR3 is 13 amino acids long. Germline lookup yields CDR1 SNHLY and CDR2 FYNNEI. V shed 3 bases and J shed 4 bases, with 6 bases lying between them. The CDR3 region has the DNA TGTGCCAGCAGTGATGGGGTTAATGAAAAACTGTTTTTT. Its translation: CASSDGVNEKLFF.

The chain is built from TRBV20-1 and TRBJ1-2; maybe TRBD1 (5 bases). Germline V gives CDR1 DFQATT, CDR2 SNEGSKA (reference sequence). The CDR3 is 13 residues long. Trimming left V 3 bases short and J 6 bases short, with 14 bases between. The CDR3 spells CSASSQRGDGYTF. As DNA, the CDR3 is TGCAGTGCTAGCTCCCAGCGAGGGGATGGCTACACCTTC.

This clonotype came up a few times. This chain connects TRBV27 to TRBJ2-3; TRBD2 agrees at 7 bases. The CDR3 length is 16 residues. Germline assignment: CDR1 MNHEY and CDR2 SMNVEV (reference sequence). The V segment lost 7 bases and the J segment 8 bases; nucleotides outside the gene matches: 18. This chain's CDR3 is CASTHGGGRLPATQYF. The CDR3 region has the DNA TGTGCCAGCACTCATGGGGGGGGACGACTGCCGGCTACGCAGTATTTT.

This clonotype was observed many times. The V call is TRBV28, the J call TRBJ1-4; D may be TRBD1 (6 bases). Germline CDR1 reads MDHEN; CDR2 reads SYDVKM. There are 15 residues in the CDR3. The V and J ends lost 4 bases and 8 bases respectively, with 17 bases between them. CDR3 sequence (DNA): TGTGCCAGCAGTTCATCGTTACAGGGTTTCGAAAAACTGTTTTTT. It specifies CASSSSLQGFEKLFF.

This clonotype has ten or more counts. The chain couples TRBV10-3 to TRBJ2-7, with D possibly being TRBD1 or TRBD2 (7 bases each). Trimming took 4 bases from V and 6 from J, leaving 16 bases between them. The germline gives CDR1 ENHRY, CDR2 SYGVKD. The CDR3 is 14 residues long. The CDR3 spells CAISAQGGAGEQYF. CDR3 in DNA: TGTGCCATCAGTGCGCAGGGGGGGGCTGGCGAGCAGTACTTC.

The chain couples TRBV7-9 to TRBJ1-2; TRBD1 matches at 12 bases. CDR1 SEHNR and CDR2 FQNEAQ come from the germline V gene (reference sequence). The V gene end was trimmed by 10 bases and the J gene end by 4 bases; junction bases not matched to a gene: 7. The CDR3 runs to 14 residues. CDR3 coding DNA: TGTGCCACCGGGACAGGGGGCGATGCCTATGGCTACACCTTC. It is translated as CATGTGGDAYGYTF.

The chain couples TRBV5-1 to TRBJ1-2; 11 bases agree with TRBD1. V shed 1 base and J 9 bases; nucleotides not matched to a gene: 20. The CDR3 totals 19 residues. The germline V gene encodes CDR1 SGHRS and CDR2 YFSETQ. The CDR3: CASSLSWTGGDRGVRSYTF. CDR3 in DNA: TGCGCCAGCAGCTTGTCTTGGACAGGGGGCGATCGGGGCGTACGTAGCTACACCTTC.

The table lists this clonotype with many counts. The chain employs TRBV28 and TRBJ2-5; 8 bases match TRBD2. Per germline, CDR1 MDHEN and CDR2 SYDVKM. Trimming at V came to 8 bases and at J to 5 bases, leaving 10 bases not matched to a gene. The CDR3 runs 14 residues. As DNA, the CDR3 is TGTGCCAGCCGACCGGCGGGGGGTGGTGAGACCCAGTACTTC. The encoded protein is CASRPAGGGETQYF.

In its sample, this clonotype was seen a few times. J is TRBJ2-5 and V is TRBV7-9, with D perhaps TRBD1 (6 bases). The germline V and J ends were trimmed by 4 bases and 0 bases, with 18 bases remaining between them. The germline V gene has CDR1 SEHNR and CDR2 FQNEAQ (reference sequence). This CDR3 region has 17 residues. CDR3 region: CASSSPPGHNDQETQYF. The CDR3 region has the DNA TGTGCCAGCAGCTCTCCCCCGGGACATAACGACCAAGAGACCCAGTACTTC.

CDR3 protein: CASSFSPGSAGEKLFF. CDR3 in DNA: TGTGCCAGCAGTTTTTCTCCAGGGTCAGCCGGTGAAAAACTGTTTTTT. The genes are TRBV12-3 or TRBV12-4 and TRBJ1-4, with a weak D call TRBD1 (5 bases). With 3 bases removed from V and 7 bases from J, the gap between germline ends came to 18 bases. The CDR3 is 16 residues long.

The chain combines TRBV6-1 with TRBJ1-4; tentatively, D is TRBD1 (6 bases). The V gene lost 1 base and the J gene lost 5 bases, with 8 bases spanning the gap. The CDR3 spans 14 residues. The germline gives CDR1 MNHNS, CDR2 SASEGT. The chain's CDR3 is CASSEDQGNEKLFF. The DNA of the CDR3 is TGTGCCAGCAGTGAAGATCAGGGGAATGAAAAACTGTTTTTT.

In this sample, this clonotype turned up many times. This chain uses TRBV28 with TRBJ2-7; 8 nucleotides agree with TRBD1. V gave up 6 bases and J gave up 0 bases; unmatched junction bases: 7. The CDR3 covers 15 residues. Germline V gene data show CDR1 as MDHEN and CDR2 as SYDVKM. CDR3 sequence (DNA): TGTGCCAGCAGACAGGACAGGGCCAGCTCCTACGAGCAGTACTTC. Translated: CASRQDRASSYEQYF. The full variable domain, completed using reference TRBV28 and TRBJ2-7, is DVKVTQSSRYLVKRTGEKVFLECVQDMDHENMFWYRQDPGLGLRLIYFSYDVKMKEKGDIPEGYSVSREKKERFSLILESASTNQTSMYLCASRQDRASSYEQYFGPGTRLTVT.

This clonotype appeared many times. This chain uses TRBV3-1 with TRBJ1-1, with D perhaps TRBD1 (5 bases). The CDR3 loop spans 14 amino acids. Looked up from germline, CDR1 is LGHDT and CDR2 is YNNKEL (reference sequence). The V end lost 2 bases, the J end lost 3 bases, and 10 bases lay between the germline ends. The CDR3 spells CASSQTRDDTEAFF. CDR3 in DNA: TGTGCCAGCAGCCAAACCAGGGATGACACTGAAGCTTTCTTT.

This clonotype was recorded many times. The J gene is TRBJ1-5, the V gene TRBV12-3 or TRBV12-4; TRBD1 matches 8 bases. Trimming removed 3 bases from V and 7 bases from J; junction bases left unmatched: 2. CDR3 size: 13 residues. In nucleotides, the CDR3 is TGTGCCAGCAGTTTTACAGGGGGGCAGCCCCAGCATTTT. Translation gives CASSFTGGQPQHF.

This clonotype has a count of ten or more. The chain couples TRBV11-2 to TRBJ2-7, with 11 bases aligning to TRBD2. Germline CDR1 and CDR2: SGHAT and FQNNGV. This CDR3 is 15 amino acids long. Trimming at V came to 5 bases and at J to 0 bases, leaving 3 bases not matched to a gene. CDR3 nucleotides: TGTGCCAGCAGCCAAACTAGCGGGAGCTCCTACGAGCAGTACTTC. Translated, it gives CASSQTSGSSYEQYF.

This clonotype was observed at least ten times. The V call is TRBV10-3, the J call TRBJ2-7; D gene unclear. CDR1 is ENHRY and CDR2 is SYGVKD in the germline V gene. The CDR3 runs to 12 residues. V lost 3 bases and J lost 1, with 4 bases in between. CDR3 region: CAISELSYEQYF. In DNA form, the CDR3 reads TGTGCCATCAGTGAACTTTCCTACGAGCAGTACTTC.

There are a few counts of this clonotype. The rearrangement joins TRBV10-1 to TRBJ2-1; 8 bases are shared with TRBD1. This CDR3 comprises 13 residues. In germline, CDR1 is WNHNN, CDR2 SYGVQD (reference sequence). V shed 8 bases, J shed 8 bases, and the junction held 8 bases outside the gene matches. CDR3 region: CASSTQGVYEQFF. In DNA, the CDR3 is TGCGCCAGCTCGACACAGGGGGTATATGAGCAGTTCTTC.

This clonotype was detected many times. The CDR3 region has the DNA TGTGCCAGCAGTGGGGACGGATACTACGAGCAGTACTTC. This codes for CASSGDGYYEQYF. The chain recombines TRBV2 with TRBJ2-7, with D possibly called TRBD1 or TRBD2 (5 bases each). This CDR3 has 13 amino acids. Germline-derived CDR1 and CDR2 are SNHLY and FYNNEI. The V and J ends lost 4 bases and 3 bases respectively, with 10 bases between them.

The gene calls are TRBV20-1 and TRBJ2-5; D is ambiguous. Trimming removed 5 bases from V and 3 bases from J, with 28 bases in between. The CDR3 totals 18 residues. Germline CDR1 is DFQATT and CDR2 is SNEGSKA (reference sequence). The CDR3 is CSAPPLPANPTTKETQYF. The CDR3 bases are TGCAGTGCTCCCCCCCTTCCGGCGAACCCCACGACGAAAGAGACCCAGTACTTC.

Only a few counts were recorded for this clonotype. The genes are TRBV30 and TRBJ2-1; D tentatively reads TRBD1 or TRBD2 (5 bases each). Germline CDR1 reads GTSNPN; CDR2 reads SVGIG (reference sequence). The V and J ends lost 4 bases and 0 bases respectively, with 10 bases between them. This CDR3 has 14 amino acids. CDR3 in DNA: TGTGCCTGGAATCGGGGACCCTCCTACAATGAGCAGTTCTTC. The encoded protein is CAWNRGPSYNEQFF.